This T cell receptor beta chain was captured in a study of PD-L1 blockade in urothelial cancer. For the study at large: After treatment start, blood was analyzed at 3 weeks (second dose) and at 6 weeks.

Per germline, CDR1 SGHAT and CDR2 FQNNGV. Trimming removed 5 bases at V and 6 bases at J, with 10 bases between. The CDR3 has 12 amino acids. Every PCR got spiked synthetic TCR analog templates. The protocol was immunoSEQ multiplex PCR, while the TCRdb copy is restricted to in-frame clones and leaves out a portion. The sample shows about 20,000 clones, about 91% of them seen only once. Here the sequenced sample was PBMCs, taken around atezolizumab (anti-PD-L1) treatment. The receptor was isolated from a man in his fifties or sixties with urothelial cancer. The rearrangement links TRBV11-2 to TRBJ1-1, with D uncertain. CDR3 residues: CASSAGFSEAFF. The DNA for the CDR3 is TGTGCCAGCAGCGCGGGTTTCTCTGAAGCTTTCTTT.